A single T cell receptor (beta chain) is shown here with its context. The sample originates from a study of blood T cell repertoires in COVID-19. Study overall: Sites across the United States, Italy and Spain contributed samples from acute and convalescent COVID-19. Nucleic acid was either cDNA or gDNA, and it came from T cells, B-cell-depleted T cells, or PBMCs.

In the original workflow: Amplification of reference gene primers was used by the study to estimate nucleated cell counts. This table comes from immunoSEQ multiplex PCR, and its TCRdb copy is limited to in-frame clones, with some not included. V and J calls and clone size are copied from that table; D and trimming were computed from the DNA. Of a few hundred thousand clones in the sample, roughly 84% were seen once. Input material: peripheral blood. The sequence derives from a man aged 50-59 years with active or convalescent COVID-19.

CDR3 loop: CASSIRDRVGYTF. The CDR3 nucleotides are TGTGCCAGCAGTATCAGGGACAGGGTTGGCTACACCTTC. The rearrangement uses TRBV2 and TRBJ1-2; 9 bases agree with TRBD1. V lost 5 bases to trimming and J lost 7 bases; unmatched junction nucleotides: 5. The CDR3 is 13 amino acids. Germline-derived CDR1 and CDR2 are SNHLY and FYNNEI.